This TCR beta chain came from a study of shared clonotypes between healthy human individuals. Assay used: immunoSEQ multiplex PCR; TCRdb lists only in-frame clones, some missing. The repertoire holds more than 2 million clones, with approximately 95% as singletons. With 4 bases removed from V and 6 bases from J, the gap between germline ends came to 8 bases. The CDR3 loop spans 12 amino acids. The V gene's germline CDR1 is LNHNV and CDR2 YYDKDF (reference sequence). The TCR comes from a man in his late teens or twenties in good health. Material: naive CD4+ T cells sorted from blood. Noted subset: CD45RA+ positively selected. V and J are TRBV15 and TRBJ2-3; tentatively, D is TRBD2 (5 bases). The CDR3, as DNA: TGTGCCACCAGCATAGGAGGCGATACGCAGTATTTT. It is translated as CATSIGGDTQYF.